This T cell receptor (beta chain) was sequenced for a study of CD8 T cells in ankylosing spondylitis. Findings of the study overall: Seemingly distinctive of ankylosing spondylitis blood was a TCR beta motif formed by eight highly homologous variants. As reported, disease-linked clones showed significant enrichment in matched ankylosing spondylitis synovial fluid.

A single record per CDR3 protein comes from TCRdb applying MiXCR to the 5' RACE reads. This table has approximately 400,000 distinct CDR3 sequences, about a sixth appearing once. CDR3 length: 15 residues. Trimming took 5 bases from V and 5 from J, leaving 15 bases between them. Germline loops: CDR1 MGHDK, CDR2 SYGVNS. This clonotype was observed a handful of times. Its specificity is not known. This sequence joins TRBV25-1 and TRBJ2-2; D remains unclear. This receptor was taken from a male donor with ankylosing spondylitis. Sequencing was carried out using blood, either unsorted or a sorted T cell fraction (not recorded which). CDR3 in amino acids: CASSTPGLGTGELFF. CDR3 coding DNA: TGTGCCAGCAGTACCCCCGGCTTGGGAACCGGGGAGCTGTTTTTT.